This T cell receptor beta chain comes out of a study of T cell changes during pregnancy in multiple sclerosis. Measured with immunoSEQ multiplex PCR; TCRdb has only the in-frame clones, and not every one. The sample includes 40,000 to 50,000 clones, 94% of them seen just once. Sample: CD8+ T cells from peripheral blood mononuclear cells, taken in the third trimester of pregnancy. This sequence was found in a female donor with multiple sclerosis, enrolled in a pregnancy study.

The CDR3 DNA sequence: TGCAGCGTTGAAAGGACAGGGGGTGAAGCTTTCTTT. This codes for CSVERTGGEAFF. The V and J genes are TRBV29-1 and TRBJ1-1; 10 bases match TRBD1. Trimming at V came to 2 bases and at J to 7 bases, leaving 1 base not matched to a gene. Germline assignment: CDR1 SQVTM and CDR2 ANQGSEA. The CDR3 has 12 amino acids.